This TCR beta chain was observed in a study of blood T cell repertoires in COVID-19. Turning to the study itself: Specimens from acute and convalescent COVID-19 originated in the United States, Italy and Spain.

V was pared by 3 bases and J by 3 bases, with 12 bases between. CDR3 size: 14 residues. From germline, CDR1 is LNHDA and CDR2 SQIVND (reference sequence). In the source study's methods: Amplification with reference gene primers provided the estimates of nucleated cell counts. TCRdb keeps only in-frame clones here, not all; method: immunoSEQ multiplex PCR. Clone size and V and J calls were adopted from that table, with D and trimming inferred from the DNA. The sample comprises approximately 270,000 clones, 70% to 90% of which are singletons, and approximately 1.9% rests with the top ten. The sequenced sample consisted of PBMCs or T cells enriched from blood (not recorded which). This receptor was identified in a woman aged 45-60 years who had recovered from COVID-19. The chain couples TRBV19 to TRBJ2-7; TRBD2 might be the D (6 bases). The CDR3 nucleotides read TGTGCCAGTAGTATCCGCGGGGACTTCTACGAGCAGTACTTC. Its protein is CASSIRGDFYEQYF.